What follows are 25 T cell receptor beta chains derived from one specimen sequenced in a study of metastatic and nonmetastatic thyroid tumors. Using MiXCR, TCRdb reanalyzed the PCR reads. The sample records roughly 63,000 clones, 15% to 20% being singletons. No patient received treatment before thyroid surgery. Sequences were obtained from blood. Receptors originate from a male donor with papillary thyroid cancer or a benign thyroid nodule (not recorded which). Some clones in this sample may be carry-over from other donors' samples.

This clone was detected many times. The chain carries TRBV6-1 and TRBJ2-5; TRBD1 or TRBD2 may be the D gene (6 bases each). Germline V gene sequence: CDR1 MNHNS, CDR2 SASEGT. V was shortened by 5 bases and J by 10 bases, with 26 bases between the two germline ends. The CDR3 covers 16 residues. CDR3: CASSSTQIKGGVDQYF. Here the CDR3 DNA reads TGTGCCAGCAGTTCCACTCAAATTAAGGGGGGAGTTGACCAGTACTTC.

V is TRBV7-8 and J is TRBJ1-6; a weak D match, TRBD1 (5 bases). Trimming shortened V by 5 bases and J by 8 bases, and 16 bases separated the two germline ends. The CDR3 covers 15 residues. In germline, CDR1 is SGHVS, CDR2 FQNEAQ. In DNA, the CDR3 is TGTGCCAGCAGCAGCCAGAGACCGGGGGATTCACCCCTCCACTTT. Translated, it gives CASSSQRPGDSPLHF.

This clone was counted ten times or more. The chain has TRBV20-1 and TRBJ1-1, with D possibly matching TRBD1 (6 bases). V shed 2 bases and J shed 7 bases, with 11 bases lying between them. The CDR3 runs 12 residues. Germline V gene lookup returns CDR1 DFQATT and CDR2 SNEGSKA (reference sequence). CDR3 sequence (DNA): TGCAGTGCTAGACCAGGGGAGGTTGAAGCTTTCTTT. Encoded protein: CSARPGEVEAFF.

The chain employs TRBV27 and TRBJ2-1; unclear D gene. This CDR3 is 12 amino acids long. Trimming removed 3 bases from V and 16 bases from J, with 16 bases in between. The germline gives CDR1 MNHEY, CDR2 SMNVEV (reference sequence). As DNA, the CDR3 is TGTGCCAGCAGTTTTCTGGGCAATGATCATTTCTTC. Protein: CASSFLGNDHFF.

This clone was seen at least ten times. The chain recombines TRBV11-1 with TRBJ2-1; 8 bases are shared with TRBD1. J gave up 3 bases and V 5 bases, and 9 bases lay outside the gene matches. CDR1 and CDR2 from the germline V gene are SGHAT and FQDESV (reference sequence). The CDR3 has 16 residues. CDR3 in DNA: TGTGCCAGCAGCCCGAGCCCGGACAGGGACTACAATGAGCAGTTCTTC. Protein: CASSPSPDRDYNEQFF.

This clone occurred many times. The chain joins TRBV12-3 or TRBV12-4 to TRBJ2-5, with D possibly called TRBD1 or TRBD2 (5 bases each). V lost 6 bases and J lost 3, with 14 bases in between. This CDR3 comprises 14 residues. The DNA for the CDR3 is TGTGCCAGCAGCCCCTTCGGGGCAAAAGAGACCCAGTACTTC. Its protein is CASSPFGAKETQYF.

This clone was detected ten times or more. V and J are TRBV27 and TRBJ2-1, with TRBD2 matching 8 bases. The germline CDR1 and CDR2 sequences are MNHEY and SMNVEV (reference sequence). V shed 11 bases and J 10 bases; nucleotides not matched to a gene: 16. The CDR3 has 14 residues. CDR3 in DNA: TGTGCCGCCTCAACTAGCGGAGGCCTGGGAGAGCAGTTCTTC. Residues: CAASTSGGLGEQFF.

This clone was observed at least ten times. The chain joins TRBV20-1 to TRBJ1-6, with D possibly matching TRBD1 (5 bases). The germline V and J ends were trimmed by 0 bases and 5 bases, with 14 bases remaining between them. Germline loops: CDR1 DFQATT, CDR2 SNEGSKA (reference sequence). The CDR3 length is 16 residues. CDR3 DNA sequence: TGCAGTGCTAGAGATCGGCGGCTAGGGGATAATTCACCCCTCCACTTT. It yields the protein CSARDRRLGDNSPLHF.

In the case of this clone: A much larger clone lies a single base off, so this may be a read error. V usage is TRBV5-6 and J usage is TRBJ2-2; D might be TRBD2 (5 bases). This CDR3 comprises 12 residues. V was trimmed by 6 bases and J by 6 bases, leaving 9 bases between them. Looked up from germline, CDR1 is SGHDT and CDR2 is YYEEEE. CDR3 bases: TGTGCCAGCATCCCCGGGGCCGGGGAGCTGTTTTTT. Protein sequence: CASIPGAGELFF.

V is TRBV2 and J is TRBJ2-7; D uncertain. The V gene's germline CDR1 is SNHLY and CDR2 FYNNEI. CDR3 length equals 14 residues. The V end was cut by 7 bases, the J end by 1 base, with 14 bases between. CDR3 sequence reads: CASTRGDGSYEQYF. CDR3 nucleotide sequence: TGTGCCAGCACCCGAGGAGATGGGTCCTACGAGCAGTACTTC.

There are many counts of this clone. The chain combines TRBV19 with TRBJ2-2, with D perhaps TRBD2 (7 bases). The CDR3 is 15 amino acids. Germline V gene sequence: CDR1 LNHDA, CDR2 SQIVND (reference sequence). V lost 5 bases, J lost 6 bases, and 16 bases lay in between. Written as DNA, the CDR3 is TGTGCCAGTAGTTTCCACAGGGCGGGGGCCGGGGAGCTGTTTTTT. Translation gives CASSFHRAGAGELFF.

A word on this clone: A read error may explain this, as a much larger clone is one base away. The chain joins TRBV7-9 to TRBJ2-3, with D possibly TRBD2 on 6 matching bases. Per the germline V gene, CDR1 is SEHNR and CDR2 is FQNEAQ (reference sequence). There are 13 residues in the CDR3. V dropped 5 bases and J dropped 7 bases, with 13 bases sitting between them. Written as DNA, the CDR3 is TGTGCCAGCAGCCCGTCTAGCGCCTATACGCAGTATTTT. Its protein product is CASSPSSAYTQYF.

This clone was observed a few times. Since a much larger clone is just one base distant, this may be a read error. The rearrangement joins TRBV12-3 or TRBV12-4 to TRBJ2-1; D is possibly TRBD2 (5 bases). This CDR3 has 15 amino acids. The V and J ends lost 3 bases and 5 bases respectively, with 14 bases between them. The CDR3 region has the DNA TGTGCCAGCAGTTTTTATAGCGAGGGTCACAATGAGCAGTTCTTC. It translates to CASSFYSEGHNEQFF.

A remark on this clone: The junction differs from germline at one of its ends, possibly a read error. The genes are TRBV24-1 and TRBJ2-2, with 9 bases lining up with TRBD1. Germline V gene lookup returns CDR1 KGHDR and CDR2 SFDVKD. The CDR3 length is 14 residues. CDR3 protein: CVTRGQGNTGELFF. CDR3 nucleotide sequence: TGTGTCACCAGGGGACAGGGGAACACCGGGGAGCTGTTTTTT.

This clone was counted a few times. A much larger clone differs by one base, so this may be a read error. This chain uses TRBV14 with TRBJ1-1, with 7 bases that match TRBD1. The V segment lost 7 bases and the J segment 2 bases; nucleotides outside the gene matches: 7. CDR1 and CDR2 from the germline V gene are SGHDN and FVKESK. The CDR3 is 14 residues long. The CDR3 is CASIRGTDNTEAFF. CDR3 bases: TGTGCCAGCATCCGAGGGACAGATAACACTGAAGCTTTCTTT.

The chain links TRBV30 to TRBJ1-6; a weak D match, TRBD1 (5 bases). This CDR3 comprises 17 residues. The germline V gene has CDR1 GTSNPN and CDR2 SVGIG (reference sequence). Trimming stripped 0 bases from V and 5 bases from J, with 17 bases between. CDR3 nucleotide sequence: TGTGCCTGGAGTGTACAGGTGACAACGATTGATAATTCACCCCTCCACTTT. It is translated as CAWSVQVTTIDNSPLHF.

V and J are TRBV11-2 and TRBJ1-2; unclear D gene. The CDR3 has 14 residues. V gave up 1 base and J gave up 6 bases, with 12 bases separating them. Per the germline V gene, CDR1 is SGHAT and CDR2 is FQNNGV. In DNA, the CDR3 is TGTGCCAGCAGCTTAGGGTCAGGAGTAGATGGCTACACCTTC. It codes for CASSLGSGVDGYTF.

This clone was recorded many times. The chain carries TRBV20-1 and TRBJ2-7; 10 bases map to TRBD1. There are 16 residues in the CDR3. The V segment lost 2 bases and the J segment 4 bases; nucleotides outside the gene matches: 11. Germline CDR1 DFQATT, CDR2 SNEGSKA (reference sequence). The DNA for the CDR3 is TGCAGTGCTAGAAATCCCCGGGACAGGGGATCGTACGAGCAGTACTTC. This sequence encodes CSARNPRDRGSYEQYF.

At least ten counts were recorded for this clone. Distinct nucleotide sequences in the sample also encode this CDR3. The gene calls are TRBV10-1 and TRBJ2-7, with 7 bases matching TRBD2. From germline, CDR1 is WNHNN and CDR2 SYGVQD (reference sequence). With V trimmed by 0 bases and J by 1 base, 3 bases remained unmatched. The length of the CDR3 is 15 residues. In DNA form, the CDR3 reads TGCGCCAGCAGTGAGTCGGGGGGGGGGTCCTACGAGCAGTACTTC. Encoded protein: CASSESGGGSYEQYF.

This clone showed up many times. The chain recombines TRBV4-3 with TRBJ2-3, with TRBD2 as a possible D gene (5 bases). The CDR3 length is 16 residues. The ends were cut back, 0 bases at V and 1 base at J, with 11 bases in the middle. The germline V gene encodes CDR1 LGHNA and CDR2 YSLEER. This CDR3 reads CASSQDPRVGTDTQYF. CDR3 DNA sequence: TGCGCCAGCAGCCAAGACCCGCGGGTAGGCACAGATACGCAGTATTTT.

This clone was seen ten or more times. As DNA, the CDR3 is TGTGCCTGTTACCATGAGGCTAACTATGGCTACACCTTC. This codes for CACYHEANYGYTF. The chain uses TRBV30 and TRBJ1-2; no clear D gene. Per germline, CDR1 GTSNPN and CDR2 SVGIG (reference sequence). The CDR3 runs to 13 residues. The germline V and J ends were trimmed by 6 bases and 0 bases, with 11 bases remaining between them. Full variable domain (remainder filled in from reference TRBV30 and TRBJ1-2): SQTIHQWPATLVQPVGSPLSLECTVEGTSNPNLYWYRQAAGRGLQLLFYSVGIGQISSEVPQNLSASRPQDRQFILSSKKLLLSDSGFYLCACYHEANYGYTFGSGTRLTVV.

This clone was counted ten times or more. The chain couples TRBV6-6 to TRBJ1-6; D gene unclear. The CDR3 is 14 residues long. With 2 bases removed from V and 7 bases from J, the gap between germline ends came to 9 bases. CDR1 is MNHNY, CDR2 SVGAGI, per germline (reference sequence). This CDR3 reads CASSYQQKNSPLHF. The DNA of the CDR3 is TGTGCCAGCAGTTACCAACAGAAAAATTCACCCCTCCACTTT.

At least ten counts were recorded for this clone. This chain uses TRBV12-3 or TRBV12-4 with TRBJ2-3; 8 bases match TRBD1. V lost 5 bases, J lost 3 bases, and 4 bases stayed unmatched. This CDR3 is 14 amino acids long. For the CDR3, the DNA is TGTGCCAGCAGTCGGACAGGGAGGACAGATACGCAGTATTTT. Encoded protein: CASSRTGRTDTQYF.

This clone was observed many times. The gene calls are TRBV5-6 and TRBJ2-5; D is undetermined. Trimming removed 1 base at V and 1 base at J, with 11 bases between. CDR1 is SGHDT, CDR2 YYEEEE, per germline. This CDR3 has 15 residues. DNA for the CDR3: TGTGCCAGCAGCTTGATAAGAGGAAGCCAAGAGACCCAGTACTTC. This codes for CASSLIRGSQETQYF.

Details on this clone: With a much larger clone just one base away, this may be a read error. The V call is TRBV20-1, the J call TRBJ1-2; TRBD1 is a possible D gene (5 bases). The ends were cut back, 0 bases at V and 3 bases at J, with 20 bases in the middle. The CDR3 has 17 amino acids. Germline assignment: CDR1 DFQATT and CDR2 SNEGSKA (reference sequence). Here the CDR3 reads CSARDPMGRRIDYGYTF. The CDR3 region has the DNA TGCAGTGCTAGAGACCCGATGGGACGGCGGATTGACTATGGCTACACCTTC.